The T cell receptor (beta chain) under discussion was sequenced for a study of cytomegalovirus exposure and HLA in healthy donors. Study summary: Out of 180 million or so T cells, an earlier analysis found fewer than 140 million unique TCR beta sequences in total.

Whole-study findings and limits: Most subjects' HLA-A and HLA-B alleles were reportedly predicted from TCR beta sequences. Among TCR beta chains, those listed as cytomegalovirus-associated numbered around 160. Most TCR beta V segments were productive about 90% or about 30% of the time in an earlier analysis.

As to this clone: Its target is unknown.

PCR used 60 Vbeta primers and 13 Jbeta primers. Profiling relied on immunoSEQ multiplex PCR, and the TCRdb table lists in-frame clones only, not all of them. Seen here are about 110,000 clones, about 70% observed once, and the top ten hold 4% to 5.5%. The J segment lost 10 bases and the V segment lost 3 bases, leaving 10 bases of the junction unmatched. CDR1 SGHTA and CDR2 FQGTGA come from the germline V gene. The CDR3 runs to 16 residues. This chain joins TRBV7-3 and TRBJ2-1, with 12 bases that match TRBD2. The source is a man aged 25 to 40 in good health and CMV-seropositive. Sequences were obtained from PBMCs. DNA of the CDR3: TGTGCCAGCAGCTTGCAAGCTAGCGGGGGGGCAGGGGAGCAGTTCTTC. As protein: CASSLQASGGAGEQFF. Full variable domain (missing parts from reference TRBV7-3 and TRBJ2-1): GAGVSQTPSNKVTEKGKYVELRCDPISGHTALYWYRQSLGQGPEFLIYFQGTGAADDSGLPNDRFFAVRPEGSVSTLKIQRTERGDSAVYLCASSLQASGGAGEQFFGPGTRLTVL.